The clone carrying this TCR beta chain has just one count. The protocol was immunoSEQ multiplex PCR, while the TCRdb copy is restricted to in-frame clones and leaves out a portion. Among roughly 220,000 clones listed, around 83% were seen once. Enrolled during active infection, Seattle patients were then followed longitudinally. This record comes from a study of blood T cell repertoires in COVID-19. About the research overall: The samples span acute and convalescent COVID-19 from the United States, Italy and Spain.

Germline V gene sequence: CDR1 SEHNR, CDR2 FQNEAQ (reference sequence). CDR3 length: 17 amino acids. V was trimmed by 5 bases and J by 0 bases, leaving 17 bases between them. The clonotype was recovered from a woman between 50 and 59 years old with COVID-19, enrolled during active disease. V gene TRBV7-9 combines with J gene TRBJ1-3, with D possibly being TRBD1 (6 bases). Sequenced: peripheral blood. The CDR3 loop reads CASSLPLTGLSGNTIYF. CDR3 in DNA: TGTGCCAGCAGCCTTCCACTGACAGGTCTCTCTGGAAACACCATATATTTT.